A selection of T cell receptor beta chains follows, all from one sample in a study of shared T cell receptors in the human thymus. Libraries were prepared by immunoSEQ multiplex PCR; TCRdb keeps only in-frame clonotypes and omits some of them. The repertoire holds approximately 730,000 clones, with 70% to 90% as singletons. These data were also filed under a second study, of human thymus T cells.

The sample was thymocytes. These receptors all come from a girl less than two years old with a congenital heart defect. CDR3s include the opening cysteine and the closing phenylalanine or tryptophan. The D gene is left open where the match is weak. The size entry is marked missing in some rows and otherwise reads once, few, many or a size class.

D: TRBD2; size: -; J: TRBJ2-1; V: TRBV28; DNA: TGTGCCAGCAGCCTTTTTCCTAGCGGGGGAAGGAGGAATGAGCAGTTCTTC; CDR3: CASSLFPSGGRRNEQFF
D: -; size: -; J: TRBJ2-7; V: TRBV6-5; DNA: TGTGCCAGCAGTTCAGCCCGAGGCTACGAGCAGTACTTC; CDR3: CASSSARGYEQYF
D: -; size: -; J: TRBJ2-1; V: TRBV14; DNA: TGTGCCAGCAGCCACTCTCCTAGCTCCTACAATGAGCAGTTCTTC; CDR3: CASSHSPSSYNEQFF
D: TRBD1; size: -; J: TRBJ2-1; V: TRBV7-9; DNA: TGTGCCAGCAGCCCAGGGGGCTGGGAGTTCTTC; CDR3: CASSPGGWEFF
D: -; size: -; J: TRBJ1-3; V: TRBV18; DNA: TGTGCCAGCTCAGACTTGGTTGTCGAAAACTACTCTGGAAACACCATATATTTT; CDR3: CASSDLVVENYSGNTIYF
D: -; size: -; J: TRBJ1-1; V: TRBV7-3; DNA: TGTGCCAGCAGCTCCGGGGGGGAGGGGAACACTGAAGCTTTCTTT; CDR3: CASSSGGEGNTEAFF
D: -; size: -; J: TRBJ1-3; V: TRBV28; DNA: TGTGCCAGCAGACTCCGCGTCCGTCGAGGGCCCCACTCTGGAAACACCATATATTTT; CDR3: CASRLRVRRGPHSGNTIYF
D: TRBD1; size: -; J: TRBJ1-1; V: TRBV2; DNA: TGTGCCAGCAAGGGGACAGGGCACACTGAAGCTTTCTTT; CDR3: CASKGTGHTEAFF
D: -; size: few; J: TRBJ1-2; V: TRBV6-9; DNA: TGTGCCAGCAGTTACACGACACCTAACTATGGCTACACCTTC; CDR3: CASSYTTPNYGYTF
D: -; size: -; J: TRBJ1-6; V: TRBV4-3; DNA: TGCGCCAGCAGCCAAACGCTGGACAGCTATAATTCACCCCTCCACTTT; CDR3: CASSQTLDSYNSPLHF
D: -; size: -; J: TRBJ1-2; V: TRBV14; DNA: TGTGCCAGCAGCCATATGGCTTATGGGGCTCAACGCGGGGCTAGAAACTATGGCTACACCTTC; CDR3: CASSHMAYGAQRGARNYGYTF
D: TRBD1; size: few; J: TRBJ2-2; V: TRBV6-5; DNA: TGTGCCAGCAGTTCCCCGGACAGGGGCGCCGGGGAGCTGTTTTTT; CDR3: CASSSPDRGAGELFF
D: -; size: -; J: TRBJ1-2; V: TRBV18; DNA: TGTGCCAGCTCATCTGGACAGTCCTTCGTCTATGGCTACACCTTC; CDR3: CASSSGQSFVYGYTF
D: TRBD1; size: -; J: TRBJ1-4; V: TRBV18; DNA: TGTGCCAGCTCACCGGTTTACAGGGGAAGGGCAACTAATGAAAAACTGTTTTTT; CDR3: CASSPVYRGRATNEKLFF
D: TRBD1; size: -; J: TRBJ1-2; V: TRBV4-3; DNA: TGCGCCAGCAGCCAAGATAAGAAAAGGAGAGGGACAGGGTTTTATGGCTACACCTTC; CDR3: CASSQDKKRRGTGFYGYTF
D: TRBD2; size: few; J: TRBJ2-2; V: TRBV7-2; DNA: TGTGCCAGCTTAGAGACTAGCGGGGGACACACCGGGGAGCTGTTTTTT; CDR3: CASLETSGGHTGELFF
D: TRBD1; size: -; J: TRBJ2-3; V: TRBV11-2; DNA: TGTGCCAGCAGTTCGTTGACAGGGTTTGAGGGAGATACGCAGTATTTT; CDR3: CASSSLTGFEGDTQYF
D: TRBD1; size: -; J: TRBJ1-1; V: TRBV4-3; DNA: TGCGCCAGCAGCCCGGGGACAGACCAGAACACTGAAGCTTTCTTT; CDR3: CASSPGTDQNTEAFF
D: TRBD1; size: -; J: TRBJ2-7; V: TRBV7-7; DNA: TGTGCTAGCAGCTCGGCGGGCATACAGGGACAGGGGGCCGCGCAGTACTTC; CDR3: CASSSAGIQGQGAAQYF
D: TRBD1; size: -; J: TRBJ1-2; V: TRBV11-2; DNA: TGTGCCAGCAGCCGGGACAGGGTCTATGGCTACACCTTC; CDR3: CASSRDRVYGYTF
D: TRBD2; size: -; J: TRBJ2-1; V: TRBV7-7; DNA: TGTGCCAGCAGCACCGGACCGAGAAGGGTGGCGGGGGAAGGGGATGAGCAGTTCTTC; CDR3: CASSTGPRRVAGEGDEQFF
D: -; size: -; J: TRBJ2-5; V: TRBV7-2; DNA: TGTGCCAGCAGCTTAAATAGTGAGAAGACCCAGTACTTC; CDR3: CASSLNSEKTQYF
D: -; size: -; J: TRBJ1-5; V: TRBV6-1; DNA: TGTGCCAGCAGTGTACCGACGGAGAATCAGCCCCAGCATTTT; CDR3: CASSVPTENQPQHF
D: -; size: -; J: TRBJ2-3; V: TRBV11-2; DNA: TGTGCCAGCAGCTTGAGCGGGACATCTCTTGATACGCAGTATTTT; CDR3: CASSLSGTSLDTQYF
D: -; size: -; J: TRBJ1-5; V: TRBV28; DNA: TGTGCCAGCAGTTCAGTTAACCAGCCCCAGCATTTT; CDR3: CASSSVNQPQHF
D: -; size: -; J: TRBJ1-2; V: TRBV5-1; DNA: TGCGCCAGCAGAGAGGGGTCAGGGGACGGCTACACCTTC; CDR3: CASREGSGDGYTF
D: TRBD2; size: -; J: TRBJ2-1; V: TRBV5-5; DNA: TGTGCCAGCAGCACCTGGACTAGCGGGGGTGTTCGACTTAATGAGCAGTTCTTC; CDR3: CASSTWTSGGVRLNEQFF
D: -; size: once; J: TRBJ1-6; V: TRBV30; DNA: TGTGCCTGGAATCCCGCAGGAGGTTCACCCCTCCACTTT; CDR3: CAWNPAGGSPLHF
D: TRBD1; size: -; J: TRBJ1-1; V: TRBV28; DNA: TGTGCCAGCAGTTTGGGAGGGACAGGGGCCTCTGAAGCTTTCTTT; CDR3: CASSLGGTGASEAFF
D: -; size: -; J: TRBJ1-6; V: TRBV5-6; DNA: TGTGCCAGCAGCTTGATCGGGTTCGGGTCGGATAATTCACCCCTCCACTTT; CDR3: CASSLIGFGSDNSPLHF
D: -; size: -; J: TRBJ1-2; V: TRBV28; DNA: TGTGCCAGCAGGCGGCCGGATGGCTACACCTTC; CDR3: CASRRPDGYTF
D: -; size: -; J: TRBJ2-1; V: TRBV25-1; DNA: TGTGCCAGCAGTGAAAAAGCCCGCCGATTAACTAAGAACAATGAGCAGTTCTTC; CDR3: CASSEKARRLTKNNEQFF
D: -; size: -; J: TRBJ1-2; V: TRBV7-9; DNA: TGTGCCAGCAGCACTGCGGGGGGGATCGGCTACACCTTC; CDR3: CASSTAGGIGYTF
D: -; size: -; J: TRBJ2-5; V: TRBV4-2; DNA: TGTGCCAGCAGCCCCAGACAGGTGCAGGGGGAGACCCAGTACTTC; CDR3: CASSPRQVQGETQYF
D: -; size: few; J: TRBJ1-5; V: TRBV15; DNA: TGTGCCACCAGCAGAGATAGGACAGCCTATAGCAATCAGCCCCAGCATTTT; CDR3: CATSRDRTAYSNQPQHF
D: TRBD1; size: -; J: TRBJ1-6; V: TRBV5-6; DNA: TGTGCCAGCAGCAGAAGATACCGGGACAGCTTCTATAATTCACCCCTCCACTTT; CDR3: CASSRRYRDSFYNSPLHF
D: TRBD2; size: -; J: TRBJ2-5; V: TRBV27; DNA: TGTGCCAGCAGTTTAGGGCCCCTAGCGGGGAGTCAAGAGACCCAGTACTTC; CDR3: CASSLGPLAGSQETQYF
D: -; size: -; J: TRBJ2-5; V: TRBV27; DNA: TGTGCCAGCAGTTCCCACAACCGGACAGATAGACAAGAGACCCAGTACTTC; CDR3: CASSSHNRTDRQETQYF
D: TRBD1; size: -; J: TRBJ1-1; V: TRBV7-6; DNA: TGTGCCAGCAGCTCAGGCAAGGGGGCAAAGAACACTGAAGCTTTCTTT; CDR3: CASSSGKGAKNTEAFF
D: TRBD2; size: -; J: TRBJ2-1; V: TRBV7-2; DNA: TGTGCCAGCAGGGGGACTAGCGGGGGAAATGAGCAGTTCTTC; CDR3: CASRGTSGGNEQFF
D: TRBD1; size: -; J: TRBJ2-1; V: TRBV29-1; DNA: TGCAGCGTTGAGCCTACAGGGGTGGAAAACAGCAATGAGCAGTTCTTC; CDR3: CSVEPTGVENSNEQFF
D: -; size: -; J: TRBJ1-1; V: TRBV6-5; DNA: TGTGCCAGCAGGTGGGGTCGGGGGTACACTGAAGCTTTCTTT; CDR3: CASRWGRGYTEAFF
D: -; size: -; J: TRBJ1-2; V: TRBV2; DNA: TGTGCCAGCAGGGTGCCGGGGAGTCGTGGCTACACCTTC; CDR3: CASRVPGSRGYTF
D: -; size: -; J: TRBJ1-1; V: TRBV4-3; DNA: TGCGCCAGCAGTCAAACTTGGGGACAACCGAACACTGAAGCTTTCTTT; CDR3: CASSQTWGQPNTEAFF
D: TRBD2; size: -; J: TRBJ2-1; V: TRBV4-1; DNA: TGCGCCAGCAGCCAAGCTGGTCTAGCGGGGTACAATGAGCAGTTCTTC; CDR3: CASSQAGLAGYNEQFF
D: -; size: -; J: TRBJ2-5; V: TRBV4-2; DNA: TGTGCCAGCAGCCAAAGAAGAGGATTGCGGACCCAGGGGGAGACCCAGTACTTC; CDR3: CASSQRRGLRTQGETQYF
D: TRBD1; size: once; J: TRBJ1-2; V: TRBV10-3; DNA: TGTGCCATCAGTGACAGGGGGTCCTATGGCTACACCTTC; CDR3: CAISDRGSYGYTF
D: TRBD1; size: -; J: TRBJ1-6; V: TRBV7-2; DNA: TGTGCCAGCAGCTCCGCCCGGACAGGGGCGGTTTCTTCACCCCTCCACTTT; CDR3: CASSSARTGAVSSPLHF
D: TRBD1; size: -; J: TRBJ1-3; V: TRBV7-2; DNA: TGTGCCAGCAGCGTTTTCAGGGGGCGCGGTGGAAACACCATATATTTT; CDR3: CASSVFRGRGGNTIYF
D: TRBD1; size: -; J: TRBJ1-1; V: TRBV6-5; DNA: TGTGCCAGCAGTTACGGTACAGGGGGACCCACTGAAGCTTTCTTT; CDR3: CASSYGTGGPTEAFF
D: TRBD1; size: -; J: TRBJ1-1; V: TRBV29-1; DNA: TGCAGCGTTGAAGTTAGGACAGGGCTATCTGAAGCTTTCTTT; CDR3: CSVEVRTGLSEAFF
D: TRBD2; size: -; J: TRBJ2-7; V: TRBV7-2; DNA: TGTGCCAGCAGCTCCTCCGGGACTAGCGGGGGGGGCTCCTACGAGCAGTACTTC; CDR3: CASSSSGTSGGGSYEQYF
D: TRBD1; size: -; J: TRBJ2-1; V: TRBV9; DNA: TGTGCCAGCAGCCACGACAGGGGTCCCCACAATGAGCAGTTCTTC; CDR3: CASSHDRGPHNEQFF
D: -; size: -; J: TRBJ2-5; V: TRBV19; DNA: TGTGCCAGCCAGACTAGGTCCCAAGAGACCCAGTACTTC; CDR3: CASQTRSQETQYF
D: -; size: few; J: TRBJ1-4; V: TRBV10-3; DNA: TGTGCCATCAGTGAGTCGGGGGGATCAACTAATGAAAAACTGTTTTTT; CDR3: CAISESGGSTNEKLFF
D: TRBD2; size: -; J: TRBJ2-5; V: TRBV7-2; DNA: TGTGCCAGCAGCTTGACACTAGCGGGGGAAGAGACCCAGTACTTC; CDR3: CASSLTLAGEETQYF
D: TRBD1; size: -; J: TRBJ1-1; V: TRBV5-1; DNA: TGCGCCAGCAGCCCCGGACAGGGGAAAGGGACTGAAGCTTTCTTT; CDR3: CASSPGQGKGTEAFF
D: TRBD1; size: few; J: TRBJ1-1; V: TRBV29-1; DNA: TGCAGCGTTGACCGGGACAGGGGCACCAACATGAACACTGAAGCTTTCTTT; CDR3: CSVDRDRGTNMNTEAFF
D: -; size: few; J: TRBJ1-1; V: TRBV5-1; DNA: TGCGCCAGCAGAAGCGACTGTGGCATGAACACTGAAGCTTTCTTT; CDR3: CASRSDCGMNTEAFF